What follows describes a single TCR beta chain. This sample is part of a study of shared clonotypes between healthy human individuals. Sequenced by immunoSEQ multiplex PCR; TCRdb stores in-frame clones only, minus some. The table records about 2.4 million clones, 90% to 95% of them present only once. The receptor was derived from a man aged 18 to 30 in good health. The sample consisted of naive CD4+ T cells sorted from blood. The subset is: CD45RA+ positively selected.

The CDR3 DNA reads as TGTGCCAGCAGCTCCGGGACAGAGAATTCACCCCTCCACTTT. Its protein product is CASSSGTENSPLHF. The chain uses TRBV11-3 and TRBJ1-6, with 7 bases identical to TRBD1. V was clipped by 4 bases and J by 7 bases; unmatched bases: 4. Germline loops: CDR1 SGHNT, CDR2 YENEEA. The CDR3 has 14 residues.